This T cell receptor beta chain was obtained from a study of CD8 T cells in ankylosing spondylitis. General study points: A motif of 7 to 9 highly homologous TCR beta variants was seen as apparently characteristic of ankylosing spondylitis blood. Matched synovial fluid from ankylosing spondylitis patients was reported to be enriched for disease-linked clones.

Quantitative barcoded 5'-RACE was used to prepare TCR beta libraries. Via MiXCR, TCRdb re-called the 5' RACE reads, giving one row per CDR3 protein. This table has 400,000 to 450,000 distinct CDR3 sequences, roughly 15% appearing once. V lost 4 bases, J lost 5 bases, and 19 bases lay in between. The CDR3 runs 15 residues. CDR1 SGHRS and CDR2 YFSETQ come from the germline V gene. For this clonotype: Its antigen remains unidentified.

The material sequenced was blood, either unsorted or a sorted T cell fraction (not recorded which). The source of this sequence is a male donor with ankylosing spondylitis. The J gene is TRBJ2-7, the V gene TRBV5-1; weak D call: TRBD2 (5 bases). The CDR3 sequence: CASSPGERRTNEQYF. CDR3 nucleotides: TGCGCCAGCAGCCCCGGCGAAAGGAGGACCAACGAGCAGTACTTC.